Given below is one T cell receptor beta chain in context. The sample is drawn from a study of blood T cell repertoires in COVID-19. Study context: Some COVID-19 samples were acute and others convalescent; all came from the United States, Italy and Spain.

Profiled with immunoSEQ multiplex PCR; TCRdb holds only in-frame clones, not every one. Among more than 200,000 clones, about nine tenths were seen once, and the ten largest hold over 1.5%. In germline, CDR1 is SEHNR, CDR2 FQNEAQ (reference sequence). V lost 7 bases to trimming and J lost 1 base, with 11 bases between them. The CDR3 is 13 amino acids. Sample: peripheral blood. This TCR was recovered from a man between 65 and 85 years old with acute or convalescent COVID-19. V usage is TRBV7-9 and J usage is TRBJ2-7; a weak D match, TRBD1 (5 bases). The CDR3 DNA reads TGTGCCAGCACCCGGACACTTTCCTACGAGCAGTACTTC. It encodes CASTRTLSYEQYF.